A single sample gave rise to the 3 T cell receptor beta chains below, sequenced in a study of blood T cell repertoires in COVID-19. Here immunoSEQ multiplex PCR was the method, and the copy in TCRdb shows in-frame clones only, minus some. The table has roughly 60,000 clones, about 80% seen once. Input material: peripheral blood. These TCRs come from a man aged 80 or over with COVID-19, enrolled during active disease.

The chain joins TRBV28 to TRBJ1-3, with D perhaps matching TRBD1 (6 bases). This CDR3 comprises 14 residues. The germline V and J ends were trimmed by 7 bases and 1 base, with 11 bases remaining between them. CDR1 is MDHEN and CDR2 is SYDVKM in the germline V gene. CDR3 sequence: CASIPQGSGNTIYF. CDR3 coding DNA: TGTGCCAGCATTCCACAGGGATCTGGAAACACCATATATTTT.

V is TRBV6-5 and J is TRBJ1-6; tentatively, D is TRBD1 (6 bases). Germline V gives CDR1 MNHEY, CDR2 SVGAGI. Trimming took off 7 bases at V and 5 bases at J, with 15 bases between the two ends. The CDR3 is made up of 15 amino acids. The chain's CDR3 is CASTEGHKNNSPLHF. For the CDR3, the DNA is TGTGCCAGCACCGAGGGACATAAGAATAATTCACCCCTCCACTTT.

This chain connects TRBV27 to TRBJ1-2; TRBD1 matches 7 bases. Germline V lookup: CDR1 MNHEY, CDR2 SMNVEV (reference sequence). There are 15 residues in the CDR3. The V segment lost 3 bases and the J segment 0 bases; nucleotides outside the gene matches: 4. The CDR3 loop is CASSFGTATNYGYTF. CDR3 coding DNA: TGTGCCAGCAGTTTCGGGACAGCCACTAACTATGGCTACACCTTC.